This TCR beta chain was recovered during a study of blood T cell repertoires in COVID-19. Overall study context: Sites in the United States, Italy and Spain provided acute and convalescent COVID-19 samples. Sources were T cells, B-cell-depleted T cells, or PBMCs; the material itself was cDNA or gDNA.

This clone was observed a single time. Clones were sequenced by immunoSEQ multiplex PCR, and TCRdb holds only the in-frame ones, with some missing. The sample records almost 250,000 clones, more than 85% being singletons. Germline V CDR1 and CDR2: MNHEY, SMNVEV (reference sequence). The CDR3 is 15 amino acids. V shed 7 bases and J shed 8 bases, with 20 bases lying between them. The sequence was obtained from a woman aged 50 to 60 who had recovered from COVID-19. Sequencing was done on a sample of PBMCs or T cells enriched from blood (not recorded which). This chain links TRBV27 with TRBJ1-4, with D tentatively TRBD1 (5 bases). The CDR3 loop reads CASNLRQIFREKLFF. CDR3 nucleotides: TGTGCCAGCAACTTACGACAGATCTTCCGGGAAAAACTGTTTTTT.